Each of the 14 T cell receptor beta chains below was sequenced from the same sample in a study of T-cell memory formation after mild COVID-19 (dated by TCRdb to about 2021). The library was made by 5' RACE. Sequencing used an Illumina NovaSeq 6000. The public sequencing data were trimmed at Q25 with fastp and processed into clonotypes with MiXCR by TCRdb, which kept only in-frame beta chains. Entries are consolidated by CDR3 protein sequence, retaining the most common genes and DNA. The table for this sample lists about 290,000 distinct CDR3 sequences; roughly 15% of them were counted only once. 22% of the sample lies in the top ten. The sequencing sample was made of PBMCs or a T cell subset sorted from them (not recorded which). All receptors come from a man aged 18 to 29 who had mild COVID-19 (a few samples of this study predate the infection). The sample titles of this study are shuffled in the database, so cell type and time point are left out; the donor was told from shared clones.

This clonotype was observed a few times. V gene TRBV12-3 or TRBV12-4 combines with J gene TRBJ2-2; D is undetermined. The CDR3 length is 15 residues. Deletions cut 1 base from V and 1 base from J, with 7 bases between. The CDR3 DNA follows: TGTGCCAGCAGTTTAGGGACGGAGAACACCGGGGAGCTGTTTTTT. Protein product: CASSLGTENTGELFF.

This clonotype was found a few times. The CDR3 sequence: CSARSPWGETQYF. In DNA form, the CDR3 reads TGCAGTGCTAGATCACCCTGGGGGGAGACCCAGTACTTC. The chain joins TRBV20-1 to TRBJ2-5; the D gene could be TRBD1 or TRBD2 (5 bases each). CDR3 length: 13 amino acids. Trimming cost V 2 bases and J 5 bases, with 12 bases left between them. CDR1 DFQATT and CDR2 SNEGSKA come from the germline V gene (reference sequence).

The chain is built from TRBV13 and TRBJ2-1, with 8 bases matching TRBD2. CDR1 is PRHDT and CDR2 is FYEKMQ in the germline V gene (reference sequence). The length of the CDR3 is 14 residues. J gave up 1 base and V 6 bases, and 2 bases lay outside the gene matches. For the CDR3, the DNA is TGTGCCAGCAGGCGGGGGGAATCCTACAATGAGCAGTTCTTC. Translated: CASRRGESYNEQFF.

This chain uses TRBV6-1 with TRBJ1-1, with D perhaps TRBD1 (6 bases). The germline gives CDR1 MNHNS, CDR2 SASEGT. This CDR3 has 14 residues. V was cut by 4 bases and J by 2 bases, with 11 bases left in between. The CDR3 sequence: CASSGQQGNTEAFF. The CDR3 DNA follows: TGTGCCAGCAGTGGGCAACAGGGTAACACTGAAGCTTTCTTT.

V gene TRBV6-5 combines with J gene TRBJ2-2, with TRBD2 matching over 11 bases. The CDR3 contains 13 residues. Germline V gives CDR1 MNHEY, CDR2 SVGAGI. After removal of 10 bases from V and 8 bases from J, the junction contained 6 bases not matched to a gene. The CDR3 region has the DNA TGTGCCACCTTAGCGGGGGGGCCTGGGGAGCTGTTTTTT. Protein: CATLAGGPGELFF.

The chain recombines TRBV2 with TRBJ2-1; 8 nucleotides line up with TRBD1. With 7 bases clipped from V and 4 bases from J, the junction kept 3 bases outside the gene matches. The CDR3 totals 13 residues. Germline-derived CDR1 and CDR2 are SNHLY and FYNNEI. The CDR3 coding sequence is TGTGCCAGCAACCACAGGGGGTACAATGAGCAGTTCTTC. Protein: CASNHRGYNEQFF.

This clonotype was seen a handful of times. The CDR3 region has the DNA TGCAGTGCCGATGGACAGGGAGGGGTGAACACTGAAGCTTTCTTT. Translation gives CSADGQGGVNTEAFF. The V gene is TRBV20-1, the J gene TRBJ1-1; 8 nucleotides align to TRBD1. V shed 6 bases, J shed 0 bases, and the junction held 9 bases outside the gene matches. The CDR3 contains 15 residues. The germline V gene has CDR1 DFQATT and CDR2 SNEGSKA (reference sequence).

This clonotype was detected a few times. The gene calls are TRBV4-3 and TRBJ1-1; the D gene is possibly TRBD1 (6 bases). Germline lookup yields CDR1 LGHNA and CDR2 YSLEER. Trimming removed 0 bases from V and 11 bases from J, with 19 bases in between. The CDR3 covers 15 residues. CDR3 bases: TGCGCCAGCAGCCAAGATGGGGGTTGGGCAGGGGTCGCTTTCTTT. Its translation: CASSQDGGWAGVAFF.

This clonotype was counted only a few times. This chain uses TRBV7-2 with TRBJ2-5; D may be TRBD2 (6 bases). The CDR3 runs to 16 residues. Germline V gives CDR1 SGHTA, CDR2 FQGNSA. Trimming removed 5 bases at V and 2 bases at J, with 18 bases between. In DNA, the CDR3 is TGTGCCAGCAGCCCCAGAAGGCTAGCGACACAAGAGACCCAGTACTTC. Protein: CASSPRRLATQETQYF.

Only a few counts were recorded for this clonotype. One end of the junction varies from germline; a read error may be responsible. J is TRBJ2-5 and V is TRBV6-6; D unclear. The CDR3 is 13 amino acids. Germline values: CDR1 MNHNY, CDR2 SVGAGI (reference sequence). This CDR3 reads CASSYQTQEAQYF. The CDR3 DNA reads as TGTGCCAGCAGTTACCAAACTCAAGAGGCCCAGTACTTC.

The rearrangement uses TRBV19 and TRBJ2-1; D unclear. Germline V lookup: CDR1 LNHDA, CDR2 SQIVND (reference sequence). CDR3 length: 15 residues. Deletions cut 1 base from V and 0 bases from J, with 7 bases between. The chain's CDR3 is CASSIGSNSYNEQFF. CDR3 bases: TGTGCCAGTAGTATAGGGAGCAACTCCTACAATGAGCAGTTCTTC.

V and J are TRBV4-1 and TRBJ1-5, with TRBD1 matching over 10 bases. With V trimmed by 1 base and J by 7 bases, 4 bases remained unmatched. The length of the CDR3 is 15 residues. Germline V gene data show CDR1 as MGHRA and CDR2 as YSYEKL. Here the CDR3 reads CASSQGQGAAQPQHF. The CDR3 DNA is TGCGCCAGCAGCCAAGGACAGGGGGCGGCACAGCCCCAGCATTTT.

V is TRBV5-1 and J is TRBJ2-6; no definite D call. There are 14 residues in the CDR3. Germline CDR1 reads SGHRS; CDR2 reads YFSETQ. The V and J ends lost 0 bases and 2 bases respectively, with 3 bases between them. CDR3 region: CASSLGPGANVLTF. The CDR3 DNA reads as TGCGCCAGCAGCTTGGGCCCTGGGGCCAACGTCCTGACTTTC.

The chain employs TRBV7-9 and TRBJ2-2; D might be TRBD1 (6 bases). Germline V gene sequence: CDR1 SEHNR, CDR2 FQNEAQ (reference sequence). CDR3 length: 14 residues. V shed 5 bases and J shed 5 bases, with 12 bases lying between them. The CDR3 sequence: CASSRPTGTGELFF. For the CDR3, the DNA is TGTGCCAGCAGCCGACCTACAGGGACCGGGGAGCTGTTTTTT.